Presented here are 26 T cell receptor beta chains from one specimen sequenced in a study of cytomegalovirus exposure and HLA in healthy donors. This PCR relied on a set of 60 Vbeta primers and 13 Jbeta primers. Only in-frame clones appear in the TCRdb table, and some are missing; sequencing was by immunoSEQ multiplex PCR. The sample has over 80,000 clones; over 55% are singletons. Sequenced input: PBMCs. The receptors were sampled from a boy younger than 18 in good health and CMV-seropositive.

This chain joins TRBV19 and TRBJ2-7; 13 bases agree with TRBD2. V shed 6 bases and J 7 bases; nucleotides not matched to a gene: 9. Germline V gene sequence: CDR1 LNHDA, CDR2 SQIVND (reference sequence). The CDR3 covers 15 residues. The CDR3 bases are TGTGCCAGTAGCAGTGGACTAGCGGGAGTAAATGAGCAGTACTTC. Translated, it gives CASSSGLAGVNEQYF. The whole variable domain, filled in from reference TRBV19 and TRBJ2-7, reads DGGITQSPKYLFRKEGQNVTLSCEQNLNHDAMYWYRQDPGQGLRLIYYSQIVNDFQKGDIAEGYSVSREKKESFPLTVTSAQKNPTAFYLCASSSGLAGVNEQYFGPGTRLTVT.

CDR3 amino acids: CASKGQAVYEQYF. The CDR3 DNA is TGCGCCAGCAAGGGACAGGCCGTCTACGAGCAGTACTTC. This chain joins TRBV5-1 and TRBJ2-7; 8 nucleotides align to TRBD1. There are 13 residues in the CDR3. Germline loops: CDR1 SGHRS, CDR2 YFSETQ. V lost 6 bases and J lost 3; bases outside the gene matches: 5.

The J gene is TRBJ1-2, the V gene TRBV29-1; 11 nucleotides line up with TRBD1. Germline values: CDR1 SQVTM, CDR2 ANQGSEA. The CDR3 covers 13 residues. V lost 6 bases, J lost 7 bases, and 7 bases stayed unmatched. The CDR3 reads CSVGQDRGLGYTF. The CDR3 DNA reads TGCAGCGTAGGACAGGACAGGGGGCTTGGCTACACCTTC.

About this clone itself: An end of the junction does not agree with germline; a read error may underlie this. V is TRBV5-6 and J is TRBJ2-3; TRBD2 aligns across 7 bases. The CDR3 contains 16 residues. Germline values: CDR1 SGHDT, CDR2 YYEEEE. CDR3 in amino acids: CASSLFSGIDTYTQYF. The CDR3 nucleotides are TGTGCCAGCAGCTTGTTCAGCGGGATCGACACATATACGCAGTATTTT.

The V and J genes are TRBV4-3 and TRBJ1-3, with D hard to call. Germline assignment: CDR1 LGHNA and CDR2 YSLEER. The CDR3 consists of 16 residues. The V end lost 1 base, the J end lost 2 bases, and 12 bases lay between the germline ends. CDR3 sequence (DNA): TGCGCCAGCAGCCAAGTGACTGGCCGAACTGGAAACACCATATATTTT. Translating it yields CASSQVTGRTGNTIYF.

This clone was detected only a few times. V is TRBV27 and J is TRBJ1-2; D not certain. Germline assignment: CDR1 MNHEY and CDR2 SMNVEV (reference sequence). V lost 5 bases, J lost 0 bases, and 19 bases lay in between. This CDR3 region has 17 residues. CDR3 sequence: CASSPSQYREPNYGYTF. The CDR3 coding sequence is TGTGCCAGCAGTCCGAGTCAATACAGAGAACCTAACTATGGCTACACCTTC.

This rearrangement joins TRBV4-2 to TRBJ1-4, with no clear D. Germline loops: CDR1 LGHNA, CDR2 YNFKEQ. Between the trimmed V and J ends, which lost 5 bases and 5 bases, there was a span of 18 bases. There are 16 residues in the CDR3. The CDR3 loop reads CASSAHLDRVNEKLFF. CDR3 bases: TGTGCCAGCAGCGCTCACCTGGATCGGGTGAATGAAAAACTGTTTTTT.

This clone was counted once. The CDR3, as DNA: TGTGCCAGCAGTAGGGACAGGGTGAATGAAAAACTGTTTTTT. It encodes CASSRDRVNEKLFF. V and J are TRBV6-1 and TRBJ1-4; 9 positions match TRBD1. Germline V gene lookup returns CDR1 MNHNS and CDR2 SASEGT. Trimming took 5 bases from V and 5 from J; bases not matched to a gene: 3. This CDR3 comprises 14 residues.

This chain uses TRBV9 with TRBJ2-3; D gene uncertain. CDR3 length: 15 amino acids. The V gene lost 2 bases and the J gene lost 4 bases, with 14 bases spanning the gap. Germline CDR1 and CDR2: SGDLS and YYNGEE. The CDR3 DNA reads TGTGCCAGCAGCGTTTTCTATGATCCGGCAGATACGCAGTATTTT. This sequence encodes CASSVFYDPADTQYF.

The rearrangement uses TRBV6-1 and TRBJ1-2, with D unclear. The germline V gene has CDR1 MNHNS and CDR2 SASEGT. Deletions cut 5 bases from V and 2 bases from J, with 15 bases between. The CDR3 length is 15 residues. CDR3 coding DNA: TGTGCCAGCAGTCCCCAATCGACGGGGAACTATGGCTACACCTTC. Translated: CASSPQSTGNYGYTF.

The chain is built from TRBV19 and TRBJ2-3, with a weak D call TRBD1 (6 bases). Germline CDR1 is LNHDA and CDR2 is SQIVND (reference sequence). The CDR3 consists of 11 residues. Trimming shortened V by 6 bases and J by 8 bases, and 9 bases separated the two germline ends. The DNA of the CDR3 is TGTGCCAGTAGCAGCAGGGGTACGCAGTATTTT. Translating it yields CASSSRGTQYF. Drawing the rest from reference TRBV19 and TRBJ2-3, the complete variable domain is DGGITQSPKYLFRKEGQNVTLSCEQNLNHDAMYWYRQDPGQGLRLIYYSQIVNDFQKGDIAEGYSVSREKKESFPLTVTSAQKNPTAFYLCASSSRGTQYFGPGTRLTVL.

The chain employs TRBV4-2 and TRBJ2-7; TRBD2 aligns across 11 bases. Trimming took 4 bases from V and 0 from J; bases not matched to a gene: 5. The CDR3 is 16 amino acids. Germline CDR1 is LGHNA and CDR2 is YNFKEQ. The CDR3 coding sequence is TGTGCCAGCAGCCCCCTTACTAGCGGGAGCTCCTACGAGCAGTACTTC. Translating it yields CASSPLTSGSSYEQYF.

The V call is TRBV5-1, the J call TRBJ2-7, with a weak D call TRBD1 (5 bases). Deletions cut 0 bases from V and 1 base from J, with 5 bases between. The CDR3 spans 13 residues. Germline V gives CDR1 SGHRS, CDR2 YFSETQ. The CDR3 is CASSLGQSYEQYF. The CDR3 region has the DNA TGCGCCAGCAGCTTGGGACAGTCCTACGAGCAGTACTTC.

This clone appeared a few times. This chain links TRBV10-3 with TRBJ1-2, with D unresolved. Germline V gives CDR1 ENHRY, CDR2 SYGVKD. V was clipped by 6 bases and J by 3 bases, with 14 bases between them. The CDR3 spans 14 residues. The CDR3 bases are TGTGCCATCAGGATCACCCCGAGGGACTATGGCTACACCTTC. It encodes CAIRITPRDYGYTF.

This chain's CDR3 is CASSNTRGVAEAFF. The CDR3 DNA reads TGTGCCAGCAGTAATACCAGGGGCGTGGCGGAAGCTTTCTTT. The genes are TRBV6-1 and TRBJ1-1; the D gene is possibly TRBD1 (6 bases). V dropped 5 bases and J dropped 8 bases, with 18 bases sitting between them. This CDR3 is 14 amino acids long. Per the germline V gene, CDR1 is MNHNS and CDR2 is SASEGT.

This clone was picked up a small number of times. V gene TRBV5-8 combines with J gene TRBJ1-5, with TRBD1 as a possible D gene (5 bases). Per the germline V gene, CDR1 is SGHTS and CDR2 is YDEGEE. V shed 2 bases and J shed 6 bases, with 24 bases lying between them. The CDR3 is 18 residues long. CDR3 DNA sequence: TGTGCCAGCAGCTTTGGGCAGGGCAAAAGTGGGGGGGGTCAGCCCCAGCATTTT. Translating it yields CASSFGQGKSGGGQPQHF. The whole variable domain, remainder taken from reference TRBV5-8 and TRBJ1-5, is EAGVTQSPTHLIKTRGQQATLRCSPISGHTSVYWYQQALGLGLQFLLWYDEGEERNRGNFPPRFSGRQFPNYSSELNVNALELEDSALYLCASSFGQGKSGGGQPQHFGDGTRLSIL.

This sequence joins TRBV18 and TRBJ2-7, with D unclear. V lost 2 bases to trimming and J lost 6 bases, with 11 bases between them. Germline V gives CDR1 KGHSH, CDR2 LQKENI. The CDR3 totals 13 residues. CDR3 sequence reads: CASSPSISPEQYF. The CDR3 DNA reads as TGTGCCAGCTCACCATCTATTTCCCCCGAGCAGTACTTC. The full variable domain, rest sourced from reference TRBV18 and TRBJ2-7, is NAGVMQNPRHLVRRRGQEARLRCSPMKGHSHVYWYRQLPEEGLKFMVYLQKENIIDESGMPKERFSAEFPKEGPSILRIQQVVRGDSAAYFCASSPSISPEQYFGPGTRLTVT.

The chain combines TRBV5-1 with TRBJ1-2; 8 nucleotides match TRBD1. V lost 6 bases to trimming and J lost 3 bases; unmatched junction nucleotides: 10. Germline CDR1 and CDR2: SGHRS and YFSETQ. The CDR3 loop spans 15 amino acids. DNA of the CDR3: TGCGCCAGCACCAAAGGGACAGGCCCTGACTATGGCTACACCTTC. Amino acids: CASTKGTGPDYGYTF.

The gene calls are TRBV29-1 and TRBJ2-2; 11 bases are shared with TRBD1. The CDR3 runs to 15 residues. The germline V gene has CDR1 SQVTM and CDR2 ANQGSEA. The V and J ends lost 4 bases and 4 bases, in that order; junction bases with no gene match: 5. Written as DNA, the CDR3 is TGCAGCGTTGCCCCCGGGACAGGGGGCACCGGGGAGCTGTTTTTT. Encoded protein: CSVAPGTGGTGELFF.

The chain links TRBV5-1 to TRBJ2-1; 8 bases are shared with TRBD1. Trimming took 7 bases from V and 6 from J; bases not matched to a gene: 12. Germline values: CDR1 SGHRS, CDR2 YFSETQ. The CDR3 length is 15 residues. The CDR3 DNA reads TGCGCCAGCGGGACAGGCGATCCTGTATTCAATGAGCAGTTCTTC. Translating gives CASGTGDPVFNEQFF.

The V call is TRBV6-1, the J call TRBJ2-2; 14 bases align to TRBD2. Germline lookup yields CDR1 MNHNS and CDR2 SASEGT. V lost 0 bases to trimming and J lost 6 bases; unmatched junction nucleotides: 6. This CDR3 region has 18 residues. The CDR3 DNA reads TGTGCCAGCAGTGAAGCCCTAAGACTAGCGGGAGGGGCCGGGGAGCTGTTTTTT. It codes for CASSEALRLAGGAGELFF.

The chain couples TRBV6-6 to TRBJ1-1; TRBD1 might be the D (6 bases). Between the trimmed V and J ends, which lost 0 bases and 1 base, there was a span of 9 bases. The CDR3 spans 15 residues. Germline assignment: CDR1 MNHNY and CDR2 SVGAGI (reference sequence). Here the CDR3 reads CASSYSVTGNTEAFF. The CDR3 nucleotides are TGTGCCAGCAGTTACTCGGTGACAGGGAACACTGAAGCTTTCTTT.

This chain connects TRBV7-9 to TRBJ2-7; 9 bases align to TRBD1. CDR1 is SEHNR and CDR2 is FQNEAQ in the germline V gene (reference sequence). The length of the CDR3 is 12 residues. V gave up 11 bases and J gave up 3 bases; unmatched junction bases: 5. In DNA, the CDR3 is TGTGCCCTTCCGGGACAGGGCTACGAGCAGTACTTC. Encoded protein: CALPGQGYEQYF.

The chain employs TRBV7-9 and TRBJ1-4; D unresolved. V was trimmed by 5 bases and J by 12 bases, leaving 13 bases between them. CDR1 is SEHNR, CDR2 FQNEAQ, per germline (reference sequence). The CDR3 has 12 residues. In DNA, the CDR3 is TGTGCCAGCAGCCCTTCTCGGGGTGAACTGTTTTTT. It codes for CASSPSRGELFF.

The rearrangement links TRBV5-6 to TRBJ2-5, with D possibly being TRBD2 (5 bases). CDR1 is SGHDT and CDR2 is YYEEEE in the germline V gene. V lost 4 bases and J lost 7, with 14 bases in between. CDR3 size: 13 residues. CDR3 sequence reads: CASSTTTRGTQYF. DNA for the CDR3: TGTGCCAGCAGCACGACTACCCGGGGGACCCAGTACTTC.

The V gene is TRBV18, the J gene TRBJ1-2; D might be TRBD1 (5 bases). This CDR3 is 15 amino acids long. Per germline, CDR1 KGHSH and CDR2 LQKENI. V lost 2 bases and J 0 bases, leaving 10 bases between the germline ends. As DNA, the CDR3 is TGTGCCAGCTCACCAGGGGGACTTGCTAACTATGGCTACACCTTC. Its protein is CASSPGGLANYGYTF. Filled out from reference TRBV18 and TRBJ1-2, the complete variable domain reads NAGVMQNPRHLVRRRGQEARLRCSPMKGHSHVYWYRQLPEEGLKFMVYLQKENIIDESGMPKERFSAEFPKEGPSILRIQQVVRGDSAAYFCASSPGGLANYGYTFGSGTRLTVV.